Here is one T cell receptor beta chain with its context. This clone's antigen is unknown. There are no base qualities to consult, and no much larger clone falls within one base. This sample stems from a study of shared T cell receptors in the human thymus (dated by TCRdb to the early 2020s). Study-wide context: The study examined how self-reactive, shared T-cell receptor alpha chains are generated in the human thymus.

V and J lose 0 bases and 3 bases, and a span of 11 bases separates them. Reading the germline V gene gives CDR1 MNHEY and CDR2 SVGAGI. The cysteine opens and the phenylalanine closes a CDR3 of 15 amino acids. Only the CDR3 portion is preserved as DNA: 45 bases, with reading frame beginning at the first base. Library method: the immunoSEQ multiplex PCR assay. The source is immuneACCESS, and TCRdb retained only in-frame sequences with V and J called. Part of the clones is not carried over; for the studies checked, unresolved V genes explain less than half of this, and the remainder is unexplained. In this sample the table shows a few hundred thousand clones, roughly 94% of which occur a single time. The top ten constitute approximately 0.02% of the sample.

The receptor was isolated from a human donor. The chain is encoded by TRBV6-5 joined to TRBJ1-1; a tentative D call is TRBD1 (6 bases match). The sample consisted of thymocytes. The CDR3 region has the sequence CASSYSKDRHTEAFF. The DNA reads TGTGCCAGCAGTTACTCGAAGGACAGACACACTGAAGCTTTCTTT.